This T cell receptor beta chain derives from a study of blood T cell repertoires in COVID-19. Per the study methods: Counts of nucleated cells, estimated from reference gene primer amplification, were obtained. The data were produced by immunoSEQ multiplex PCR, yet TCRdb's version contains in-frame clones alone and is incomplete. The D gene and trimming were derived from the DNA, and the V and J assignments and clone size from that table. The table records fewer than 600,000 clones, about 91% of them present only once. The CDR3 has 12 residues. V was trimmed by 8 bases and J by 7 bases, leaving 12 bases between them.

Specimen: peripheral blood. The V gene is TRBV12-3 or TRBV12-4, the J gene TRBJ2-1; D is perhaps TRBD1 (6 bases). This TCR came from a man in his late teens or twenties with COVID-19, enrolled during active disease. This chain's CDR3 is CASGWGQNEQFF. In DNA form, the CDR3 reads TGTGCCAGCGGATGGGGGCAAAATGAGCAGTTCTTC.